The entry below describes one T cell receptor beta chain. Its antigen is still unknown. Each CDR3 protein is one row after TCRdb ran MiXCR on the 5' RACE reads. The table includes over 350,000 distinct CDR3 sequences, around a sixth detected once. The sample originates from a study of T-cell memory formation after mild COVID-19. As for the study in general: Clusters of TCRs were largely donor specific.

Study-wide points: Nothing confirmed that second-wave clones peaking on day 37 were specific for SARS-CoV-2.

This TCR was recovered from a man aged 18 to 30 who had mild COVID-19 (a few samples of this study predate the infection). Cell type and time point are not known. Sequenced: PBMCs or a T cell subset sorted from them (not recorded which).

The CDR3 is CSAIDRAGGTDTQYF. The CDR3 nucleotides read TGCAGTGCTATAGACCGTGCGGGAGGTACAGATACGCAGTATTTT. The V gene is TRBV20-1, the J gene TRBJ2-3; the match to TRBD2 covers 8 bases. The CDR3 runs to 15 residues. The ends lost 4 bases at V and 3 bases at J; junction bases unmatched: 9. The V gene's germline CDR1 is DFQATT and CDR2 SNEGSKA (reference sequence).